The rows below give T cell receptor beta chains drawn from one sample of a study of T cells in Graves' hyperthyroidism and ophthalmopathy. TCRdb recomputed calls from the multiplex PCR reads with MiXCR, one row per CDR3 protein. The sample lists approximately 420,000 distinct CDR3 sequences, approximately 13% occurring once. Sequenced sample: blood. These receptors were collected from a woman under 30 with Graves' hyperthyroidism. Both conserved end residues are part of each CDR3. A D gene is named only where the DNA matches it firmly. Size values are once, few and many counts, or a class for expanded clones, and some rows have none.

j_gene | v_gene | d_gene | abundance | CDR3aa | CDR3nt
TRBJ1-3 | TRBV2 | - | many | CASSGIGNTIYF | TGTGCCAGCAGTGGAATTGGGAACACCATATATTTT
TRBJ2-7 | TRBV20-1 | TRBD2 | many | CSARGPGLAGQMVYEQYF | TGCAGTGCTAGAGGGCCGGGACTAGCGGGGCAAATGGTCTACGAGCAGTACTTC
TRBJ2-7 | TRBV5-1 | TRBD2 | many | CASSYLAGGLGEQYF | TGCGCCAGCAGCTACCTAGCGGGAGGCCTCGGGGAGCAGTACTTC
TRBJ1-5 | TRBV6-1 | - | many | CASSYREPSNQPQHF | TGTGCCAGCAGTTACAGGGAACCTAGCAATCAGCCCCAGCATTTT
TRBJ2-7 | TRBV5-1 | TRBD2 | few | CASSFYASGSEYGYEQYF | TGTGCCAGCAGCTTTTATGCTAGCGGGTCCGAGTATGGGTACGAGCAGTACTTC
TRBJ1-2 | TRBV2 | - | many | CASSDDRAGGYTF | TGTGCCAGCAGTGATGACCGGGCAGGAGGCTACACCTTC
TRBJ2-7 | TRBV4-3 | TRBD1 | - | CASSLYRGLDEQYF | TGCGCCAGCAGCCTTTACAGGGGGCTGGACGAGCAGTACTTC
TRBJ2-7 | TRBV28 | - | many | CASDMGSPSYEQYF | TGTGCCAGTGATATGGGGAGCCCCTCCTACGAGCAGTACTTC
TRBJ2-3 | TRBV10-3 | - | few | CAISESIPHTQYF | TGTGCCATCAGTGAGTCGATACCCCATACGCAGTATTTT
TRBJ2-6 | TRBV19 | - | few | CASTDRFSGANVLTF | TGTGCCAGTACCGACAGGTTCTCTGGGGCCAACGTCCTGACTTTC
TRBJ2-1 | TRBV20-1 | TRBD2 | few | CSARPLTSGKAGNEQFF | TGCAGTGCTAGGCCCTTAACTAGCGGGAAGGCCGGGAATGAGCAGTTCTTC
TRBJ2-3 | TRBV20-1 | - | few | CSAKNRLGADTQYF | TGCAGTGCTAAAAATCGTCTGGGGGCAGATACGCAGTATTTT
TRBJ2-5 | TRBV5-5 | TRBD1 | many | CASSPTAGTGGRETQYF | TGTGCCAGCAGCCCCACGGCCGGGACAGGGGGGAGAGAGACCCAGTACTTC
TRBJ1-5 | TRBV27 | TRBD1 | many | CASWDRFDQPQHF | TGTGCCAGCTGGGACAGGTTCGATCAGCCCCAGCATTTT
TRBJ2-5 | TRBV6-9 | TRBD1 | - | CASSYETGVGETQYF | TGTGCCAGCAGTTACGAAACAGGGGTAGGGGAGACCCAGTACTTC
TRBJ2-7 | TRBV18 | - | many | CASSAQREKNEQYF | TGTGCCAGCTCAGCCCAGCGAGAGAAAAACGAGCAGTACTTC
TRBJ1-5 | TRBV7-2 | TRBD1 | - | CASSFSAYSGDRDDLGNQPQHF | TGTGCCAGCAGCTTTTCTGCGTATAGCGGGGACAGGGATGATTTGGGCAATCAGCCCCAGCATTTT
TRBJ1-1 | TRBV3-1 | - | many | CASSQDRGANTEAFF | TGTGCCAGCAGCCAAGATCGGGGTGCGAACACTGAAGCTTTCTTT
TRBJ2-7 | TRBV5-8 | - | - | CASSLIGLNTYEQYF | TGTGCCAGCAGCTTAATAGGGTTGAATACCTACGAGCAGTACTTC
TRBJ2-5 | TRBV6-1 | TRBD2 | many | CASRRLAGAGKKETQYF | TGTGCCAGCAGGAGACTAGCGGGAGCCGGCAAAAAAGAGACCCAGTACTTC
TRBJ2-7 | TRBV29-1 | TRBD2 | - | CSVEDPSGRAYGQYF | TGCAGCGTTGAAGACCCTAGCGGGAGGGCCTACGGGCAGTACTTC
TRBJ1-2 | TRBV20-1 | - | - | CSAQTRTGNYGYTF | TGCAGTGCCCAGACCAGGACGGGAAACTATGGCTACACCTTC
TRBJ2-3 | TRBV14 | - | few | CASSQGDIRTDTQYF | TGTGCCAGCAGCCAAGGAGACATTCGCACAGATACGCAGTATTTT
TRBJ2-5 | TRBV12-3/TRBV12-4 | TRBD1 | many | CASHRGSQETQYF | TGTGCCAGTCACAGGGGTTCCCAAGAGACCCAGTACTTC
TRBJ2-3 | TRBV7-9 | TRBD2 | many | CASSARLAGETDTQYF | TGTGCCAGCAGCGCCCGACTAGCGGGAGAAACAGATACGCAGTATTTT
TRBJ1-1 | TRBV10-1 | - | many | CASSEASAGNTEAFF | TGCGCCAGCAGTGAGGCCTCCGCTGGGAACACTGAAGCTTTCTTT
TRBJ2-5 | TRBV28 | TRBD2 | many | CASSQRLAWQETQYF | TGTGCCAGCAGTCAAAGACTAGCGTGGCAAGAGACCCAGTACTTC
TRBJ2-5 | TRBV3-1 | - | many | CASSQGSATQYF | TGTGCCAGCAGCCAAGGCTCGGCGACCCAGTACTTC
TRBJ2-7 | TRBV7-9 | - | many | CASSPRTVYEQYF | TGTGCCAGCAGCCCCCGGACAGTCTACGAGCAGTACTTC
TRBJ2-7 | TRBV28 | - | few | CASSLFGDEMDEQYF | TGTGCCAGCAGTTTATTCGGTGACGAAATGGACGAGCAGTACTTC
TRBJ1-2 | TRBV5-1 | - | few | CASSLTSTNYGYTF | TGCGCCAGCAGCTTGACAAGCACTAACTATGGCTACACCTTC
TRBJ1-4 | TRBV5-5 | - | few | CASSFVLTNEKLFF | TGTGCCAGCAGCTTCGTACTAACTAATGAAAAACTGTTTTTT
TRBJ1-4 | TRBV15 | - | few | CATSEGTTNEKLFF | TGTGCCACCAGCGAAGGGACAACTAATGAAAAACTGTTTTTT
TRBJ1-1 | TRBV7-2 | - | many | CASSLIQGWTEAFF | TGTGCCAGCAGCCTAATACAGGGATGGACTGAAGCTTTCTTT
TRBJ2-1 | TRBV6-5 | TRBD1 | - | CASSYSTGTGRVNEQFF | TGTGCCAGCAGTTATTCGACCGGGACAGGGCGTGTCAATGAGCAGTTCTTC
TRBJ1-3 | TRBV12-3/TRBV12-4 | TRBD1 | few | CASSLTGTGLSGNTIYF | TGTGCCAGCAGTTTAACGGGGACAGGGCTCTCTGGAAACACCATATATTTT
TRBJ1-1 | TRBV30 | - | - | CAAGGRNTEAFF | TGTGCCGCCGGGGGCAGGAACACTGAAGCTTTCTTT
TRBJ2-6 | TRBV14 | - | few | CASSLLGGPGANVLTF | TGTGCCAGCAGCTTGTTGGGGGGACCTGGGGCCAACGTCCTGACTTTC
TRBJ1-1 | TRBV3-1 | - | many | CASSQILGGTEAFF | TGTGCCAGCAGCCAAATTTTAGGGGGGACTGAAGCTTTCTTT
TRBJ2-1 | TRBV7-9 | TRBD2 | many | CASSAFSGRAEGANEQFF | TGTGCCAGCAGCGCCTTTAGCGGGAGGGCCGAGGGAGCCAATGAGCAGTTCTTC